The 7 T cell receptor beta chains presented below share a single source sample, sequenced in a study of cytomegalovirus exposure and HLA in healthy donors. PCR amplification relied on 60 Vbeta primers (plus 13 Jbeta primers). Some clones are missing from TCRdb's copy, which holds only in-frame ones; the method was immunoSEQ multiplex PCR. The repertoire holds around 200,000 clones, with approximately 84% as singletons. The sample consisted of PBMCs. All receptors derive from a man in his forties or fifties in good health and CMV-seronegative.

CDR3 in DNA: TGTGCCAGCTCACCAACTCGGGTCTCCTACAATGAGCAGTTCTTC. It codes for CASSPTRVSYNEQFF. The V gene is TRBV18, the J gene TRBJ2-1; D not resolved. The V end was cut by 2 bases, the J end by 0 bases, with 8 bases between. This CDR3 is 15 amino acids long. The germline CDR1 and CDR2 sequences are KGHSH and LQKENI.

DNA for the CDR3: TGTGCCAGCAGTGATCGTTCAGGGGTGGGGGAGACCCAGTACTTC. This codes for CASSDRSGVGETQYF. V gene TRBV25-1 combines with J gene TRBJ2-5; D is possibly TRBD1 (6 bases). This CDR3 has 15 amino acids. V gave up 3 bases and J gave up 5 bases, with 16 bases separating them. Per germline, CDR1 MGHDK and CDR2 SYGVNS.

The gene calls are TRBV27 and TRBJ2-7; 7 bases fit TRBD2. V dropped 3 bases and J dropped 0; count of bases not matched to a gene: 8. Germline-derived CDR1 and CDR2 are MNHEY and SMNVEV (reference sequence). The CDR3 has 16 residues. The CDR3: CASSFLGGASSYEQYF. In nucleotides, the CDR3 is TGTGCCAGCAGTTTCCTGGGAGGGGCGAGCTCCTACGAGCAGTACTTC.

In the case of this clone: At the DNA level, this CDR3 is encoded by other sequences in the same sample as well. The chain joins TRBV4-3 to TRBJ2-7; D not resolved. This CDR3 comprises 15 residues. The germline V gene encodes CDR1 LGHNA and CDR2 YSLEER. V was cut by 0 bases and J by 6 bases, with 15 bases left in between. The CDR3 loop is CASSQERSPVLEQYF. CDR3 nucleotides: TGCGCCAGCAGCCAAGAGAGGAGCCCCGTCCTCGAGCAGTACTTC.

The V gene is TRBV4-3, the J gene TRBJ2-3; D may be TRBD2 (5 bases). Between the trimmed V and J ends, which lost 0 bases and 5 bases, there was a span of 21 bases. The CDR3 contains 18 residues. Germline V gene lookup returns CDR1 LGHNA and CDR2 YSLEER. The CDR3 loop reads CASSQDHGVGVVVDTQYF. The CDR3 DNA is TGCGCCAGCAGCCAAGATCACGGGGTGGGTGTGGTGGTAGATACGCAGTATTTT.

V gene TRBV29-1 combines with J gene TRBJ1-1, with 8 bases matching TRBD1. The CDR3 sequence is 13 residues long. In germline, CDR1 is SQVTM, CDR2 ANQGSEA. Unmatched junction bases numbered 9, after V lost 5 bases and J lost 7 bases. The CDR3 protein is CSVRTGRISEAFF. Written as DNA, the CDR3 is TGCAGCGTTCGGACAGGGAGGATAAGTGAAGCTTTCTTT.

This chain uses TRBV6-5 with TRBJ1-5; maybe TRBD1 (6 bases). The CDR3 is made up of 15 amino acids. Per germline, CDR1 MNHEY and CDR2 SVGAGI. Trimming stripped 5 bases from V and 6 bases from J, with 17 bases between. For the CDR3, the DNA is TGTGCCAGCAGTCCAGCGAAGGGAGGGGGTCAGCCCCAGCATTTT. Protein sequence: CASSPAKGGGQPQHF.